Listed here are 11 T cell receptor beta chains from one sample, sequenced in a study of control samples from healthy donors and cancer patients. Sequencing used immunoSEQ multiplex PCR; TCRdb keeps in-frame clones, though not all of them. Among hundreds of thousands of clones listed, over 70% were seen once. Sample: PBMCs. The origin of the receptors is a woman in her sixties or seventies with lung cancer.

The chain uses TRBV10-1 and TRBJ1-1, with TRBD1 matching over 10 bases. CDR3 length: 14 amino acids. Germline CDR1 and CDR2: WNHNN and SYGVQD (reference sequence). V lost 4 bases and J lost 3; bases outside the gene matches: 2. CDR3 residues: CASSGGQGDTEAFF. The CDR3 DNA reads TGCGCCAGCAGTGGTGGACAGGGGGACACTGAAGCTTTCTTT.

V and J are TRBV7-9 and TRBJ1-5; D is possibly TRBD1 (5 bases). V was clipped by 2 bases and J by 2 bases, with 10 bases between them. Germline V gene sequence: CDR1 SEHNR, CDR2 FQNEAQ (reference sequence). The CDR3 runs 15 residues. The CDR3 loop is CASSLRGPGNQPQHF. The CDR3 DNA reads TGTGCCAGCAGCTTAAGGGGTCCGGGCAATCAGCCCCAGCATTTT.

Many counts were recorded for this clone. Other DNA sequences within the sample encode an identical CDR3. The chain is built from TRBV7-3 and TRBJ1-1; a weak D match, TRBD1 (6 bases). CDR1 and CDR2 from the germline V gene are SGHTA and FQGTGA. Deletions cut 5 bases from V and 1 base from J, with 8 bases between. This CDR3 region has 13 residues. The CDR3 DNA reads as TGTGCCAGCAGCGTGGACAGGAACACTGAAGCTTTCTTT. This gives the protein CASSVDRNTEAFF.

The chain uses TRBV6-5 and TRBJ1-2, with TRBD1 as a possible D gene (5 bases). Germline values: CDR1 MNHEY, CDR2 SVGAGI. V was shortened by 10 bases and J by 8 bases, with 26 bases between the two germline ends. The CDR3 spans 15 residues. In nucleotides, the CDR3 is TGTGCCATCCCGTGTTCCCGTTACAGGTTCTGGGGCTACACCTTC. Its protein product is CAIPCSRYRFWGYTF.

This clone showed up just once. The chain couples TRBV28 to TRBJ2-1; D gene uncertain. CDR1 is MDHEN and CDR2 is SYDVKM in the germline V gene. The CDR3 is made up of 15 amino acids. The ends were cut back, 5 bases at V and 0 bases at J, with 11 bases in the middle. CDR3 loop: CASSQMVGSYNEQFF. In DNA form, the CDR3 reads TGTGCCAGCAGTCAAATGGTGGGCTCCTACAATGAGCAGTTCTTC.

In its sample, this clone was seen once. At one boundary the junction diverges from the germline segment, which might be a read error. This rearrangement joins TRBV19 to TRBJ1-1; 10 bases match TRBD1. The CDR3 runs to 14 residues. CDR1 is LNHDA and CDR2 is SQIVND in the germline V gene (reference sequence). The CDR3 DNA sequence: TGTGCCAGTAGTAGCGACCGGGACAGGGGTCCCCCGGGGTTT. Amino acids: CASSSDRDRGPPGF.

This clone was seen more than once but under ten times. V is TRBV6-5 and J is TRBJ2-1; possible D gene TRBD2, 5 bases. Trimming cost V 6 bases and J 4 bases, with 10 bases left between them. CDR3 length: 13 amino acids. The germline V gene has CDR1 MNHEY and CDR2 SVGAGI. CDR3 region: CASRRASYNEQFF. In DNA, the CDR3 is TGTGCCAGCAGGAGGGCCAGTTACAATGAGCAGTTCTTC.

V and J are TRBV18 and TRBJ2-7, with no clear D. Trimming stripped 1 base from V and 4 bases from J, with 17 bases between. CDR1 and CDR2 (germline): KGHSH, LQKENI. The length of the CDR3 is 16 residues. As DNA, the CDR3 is TGTGCCAGCTCACCACAACAAACTCTGAAATCATACGAGCAGTACTTC. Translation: CASSPQQTLKSYEQYF.

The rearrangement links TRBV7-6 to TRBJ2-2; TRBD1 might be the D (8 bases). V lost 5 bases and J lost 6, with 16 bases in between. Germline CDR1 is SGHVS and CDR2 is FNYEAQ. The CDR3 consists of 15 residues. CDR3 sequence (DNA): TGTGCCAGCAGCGGACAACAGGGGGGGGCCGGGGAGCTGTTTTTT. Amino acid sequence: CASSGQQGGAGELFF.

The CDR3 region has the DNA TGCGCCAGCAGTATGGTGGGGTTGGGAACTGAAGCTTTCTTT. Its protein product is CASSMVGLGTEAFF. The genes are TRBV5-1 and TRBJ1-1; D gene unclear. Germline V gene data show CDR1 as SGHRS and CDR2 as YFSETQ. The CDR3 has 14 residues. V was cut by 5 bases and J by 5 bases, with 16 bases left in between.

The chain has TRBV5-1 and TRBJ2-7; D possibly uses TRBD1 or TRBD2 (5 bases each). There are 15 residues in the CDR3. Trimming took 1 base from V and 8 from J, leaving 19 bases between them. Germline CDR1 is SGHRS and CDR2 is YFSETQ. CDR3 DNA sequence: TGCGCCAGCAGCTTGAACCGGGACGGCGACCTTCAGCAGTACTTC. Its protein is CASSLNRDGDLQQYF.